This T cell receptor (beta chain) was obtained from a study of cytomegalovirus exposure and HLA in healthy donors. Overall study findings and caveats: Several top significant clusters appeared, in a later analysis, to be linked to common viral pathogens. A few CMV-associated chains proved CMV antigen-specific in vitro. The number of N-insertions in an Asian-associated ancestry cluster was reportedly below the approximately 700-donor mean in a later analysis. TRBV6-2, TRBV6-3 and other indistinguishable V segments were excluded.

The CDR3 extends over 15 amino acids. V dropped 11 bases and J dropped 4 bases, with 21 bases sitting between them. CDR1 and CDR2 (germline): SNHLY, FYNNEI. The sample holds one count of this clone. The antigen is not known. The PCR made use of 60 Vbeta and 13 Jbeta primers. Generated by immunoSEQ multiplex PCR, the TCRdb table keeps only in-frame clones and is missing some. The sample has under 150,000 clones; 80% are singletons. This receptor was identified in a man under 40 in good health and CMV-seronegative. Sequenced input: PBMCs. The V gene is TRBV2, the J gene TRBJ2-1, with D possibly matching TRBD1 (5 bases). The CDR3 region is CAEVGPGRVYNEQFF. CDR3 sequence (DNA): TGTGCCGAGGTGGGGCCCGGTCGGGTATACAATGAGCAGTTCTTC. The complete variable domain, with remaining parts taken from reference TRBV2 and TRBJ2-1, reads EPEVTQTPSHQVTQMGQEVILRCVPISNHLYFYWYRQILGQKVEFLVSFYNNEISEKSEIFDDQFSVERPDGSNFTLKIRSTKLEDSAMYFCAEVGPGRVYNEQFFGPGTRLTVL.